The rows below give T cell receptor beta chains drawn from one sample of a study of read filtering for tumor transcriptome and immune sequencing. TCRdb independently ran MiXCR on the reads; one entry per CDR3 protein. The sample includes around 140,000 distinct CDR3 sequences, approximately 13% of them seen just once. Material: a population of CD138-negative cells sorted from bone marrow. Receptors were obtained from a donor over 35 with multiple myeloma. Both conserved end residues are part of each CDR3. The D gene is left open where the match is weak. Clone size is shown for a subset of rows, as once, few, many or a class of expanded clone.

TRBV5-1	TRBJ2-1	many	-	TGCGCCAGCAGCTTGGACTCTCTCGGCAATGAGCAGTTCTTC	CASSLDSLGNEQFF
TRBV27	TRBJ2-3	many	TRBD1	TGTGCCAGCAGTTACCGACAGGGGACAGATACGCAGTATTTT	CASSYRQGTDTQYF
TRBV7-2	TRBJ2-1	many	TRBD2	TGTGCCAGCAGCTTAGAACGTAGCGGGAGCCCCTACAATGAGCAGTTCTTC	CASSLERSGSPYNEQFF
TRBV6-5	TRBJ1-4	many	TRBD1	TGTGCCAGCAGTTACAGAGGCAGGGGGAATGAAAAACTGTTTTTT	CASSYRGRGNEKLFF
TRBV13	TRBJ1-4	many	-	TGTGCCAGCAGCTCAGGGTTTACTAATGAAAAACTGTTTTTT	CASSSGFTNEKLFF
TRBV29-1	TRBJ2-6	many	-	TGCAGCGTTGAATCTCGAGTCTCTGGGGCCAACGTCCTGACTTTC	CSVESRVSGANVLTF
TRBV14	TRBJ2-5	-	-	TGTGCCAGCAGCCAAGGGGAACTCCGGGACAAAAAAGAGACCCAGTACTTC	CASSQGELRDKKETQYF
TRBV10-3	TRBJ2-1	few	-	TGTGCCATCAGCTGGACAGATTACAATGAGCAGTTCTTC	CAISWTDYNEQFF
TRBV29-1	TRBJ1-1	many	TRBD1	TGCAGCGTTGAGAGAGGGACAGGGGAGGCTTTCTTT	CSVERGTGEAFF
TRBV3-1	TRBJ2-5	many	TRBD1	TGTGCCAGCAGTCCCGGGGGACAGGGAGGAGAGACCCAGTACTTC	CASSPGGQGGETQYF
TRBV5-6	TRBJ2-1	many	-	TGTGCCAGCAGCGGGGAAGGAGCGCCGACCTCCTACAATGAGCAGTTCTTC	CASSGEGAPTSYNEQFF
TRBV6-6	TRBJ2-1	many	-	TGTGCCAGCAGTTCTCGGGACCTGGGTGAGCAGTTCTTC	CASSSRDLGEQFF
TRBV20-1	TRBJ2-7	many	-	TGCAGTGCTAGCCGCGGGCTTTCTAACGAGCAGTACTTC	CSASRGLSNEQYF
TRBV10-1	TRBJ2-7	few	-	TGCGCCAGCAGCCTCGACCTTGGCTACGAGCAGTACTTC	CASSLDLGYEQYF
TRBV7-9	TRBJ1-2	many	-	TGTGCCAGCAGCCCCCTGGGGCAGAAGTTCTATGGCTACACCTTC	CASSPLGQKFYGYTF
TRBV5-1	TRBJ2-3	many	-	TGCGCCAGCAGCCCAGGACAAAGGGGTACGCAGTATTTT	CASSPGQRGTQYF
TRBV29-1	TRBJ2-3	many	-	TGCAGCGAATACAGGGCCAGCACAGATACGCAGTATTTT	CSEYRASTDTQYF
TRBV11-3	TRBJ2-3	once	-	TGTGCCAGCAGCCTCGCCAGAACGGGATGGGGGGATACGCAGTATTTT	CASSLARTGWGDTQYF
TRBV4-1	TRBJ1-2	many	-	TGCGCCAGCAGCCAGGGGCCCTGGTCGAACTATGGCTACACCTTC	CASSQGPWSNYGYTF
TRBV5-1	TRBJ2-3	many	TRBD2	TGCGCCAGCAGCTTGGCAAGCGGGAGGGTCACAGATACGCAGTATTTT	CASSLASGRVTDTQYF
TRBV7-3	TRBJ2-3	few	-	TGTGCCAGCAGCCCCTCTTGGCAAGATACGCAGTATTTT	CASSPSWQDTQYF
TRBV2	TRBJ2-2	many	-	TGTGCCAGCAGTGAACAGGGATCTAAGAACACCGGGGAGCTGTTTTTT	CASSEQGSKNTGELFF
TRBV24-1	TRBJ1-1	-	-	TGTGCCACCAGTGCCTCCGACGGGGGGCACACTGGAGCTTTCTTT	CATSASDGGHTGAFF
TRBV19	TRBJ1-5	many	-	TGTGCCAGTACCCCTGGGAGGGGCAGAGAGGGATATAGCAATCAGCCCCAGCATTTT	CASTPGRGREGYSNQPQHF
TRBV4-1	TRBJ2-4	many	TRBD2	TGCGCCAGCAGTCGACTAGCGGGAGGGCCAAAAAACATTCAGTACTTC	CASSRLAGGPKNIQYF
TRBV12-3/TRBV12-4	TRBJ2-1	many	TRBD2	TGTGCCAGCAGTCCCCCCGGGACTAGTCTCCTAGACAATGAGCAGTTCTTC	CASSPPGTSLLDNEQFF